The 19 T cell receptor beta chains below were found in one sample sequenced in a study of shared clonotypes between healthy human individuals. Profiling relied on immunoSEQ multiplex PCR, and the TCRdb table lists in-frame clones only, not all of them. The data show approximately 640,000 clones, about three quarters seen once. Source material: memory CD4+ T cells sorted from blood. Subset specified: CD45RA-negative fraction. The receptor source for this set is a woman aged 25 to 39 in good health.

Regarding this clone: Other DNA variants within this sample encode the same CDR3. This chain uses TRBV5-1 with TRBJ2-3; 9 bases are a match to TRBD1. The CDR3 covers 15 residues. The junction had 7 bases not matched to a gene; V was cut back by 4 bases and J by 4 bases. Germline V gene data show CDR1 as SGHRS and CDR2 as YFSETQ. The CDR3 loop reads CASSLLGTGSDTQYF. The CDR3 DNA sequence: TGCGCCAGCAGCCTACTGGGGACAGGGTCAGATACGCAGTATTTT.

This clone was seen more than once but under ten times. CDR3 DNA: TGTGCCAGCAAGTTACAGGGCTCGAGCACAGATACGCAGTATTTT. It yields the protein CASKLQGSSTDTQYF. This chain connects TRBV6-5 to TRBJ2-3; D is possibly TRBD1 (6 bases). Germline V gene sequence: CDR1 MNHEY, CDR2 SVGAGI. This CDR3 region has 15 residues. Trimming shortened V by 7 bases and J by 0 bases, and 14 bases separated the two germline ends.

A few counts support this clone. J is TRBJ1-5 and V is TRBV6-5, with a tentative D call TRBD1 (5 bases). The CDR3 has 14 residues. Trimming pared 5 bases from V and 4 bases from J, leaving 12 bases between. Germline-derived CDR1 and CDR2 are MNHEY and SVGAGI. Here the CDR3 DNA reads TGTGCCAGCAGTCTCGGGGGGTATAATCAGCCCCAGCATTTT. Its translation: CASSLGGYNQPQHF.

This chain connects TRBV19 to TRBJ2-1; 10 bases align to TRBD2. Looked up from germline, CDR1 is LNHDA and CDR2 is SQIVND (reference sequence). This CDR3 is 16 amino acids long. J was trimmed by 9 bases and V by 3 bases; bases with no gene match: 11. Written as DNA, the CDR3 is TGTGCCAGTAGTATTGGCTATCCTAGCGGGAGAAGTGAGCAGTTCTTC. As protein: CASSIGYPSGRSEQFF.

The chain joins TRBV4-1 to TRBJ2-7; no definite D call. The CDR3 is 15 amino acids. Germline V gene data show CDR1 as MGHRA and CDR2 as YSYEKL. Trimming took 0 bases from V and 3 from J, leaving 12 bases between them. The CDR3 here is CASSQDSGRRYEQYF. As DNA, the CDR3 is TGCGCCAGCAGCCAAGATTCTGGACGGCGCTACGAGCAGTACTTC.

The J gene is TRBJ2-1, the V gene TRBV5-1; TRBD2 aligns across 12 bases. CDR3 size: 16 residues. J lost 9 bases, V lost 4 bases, and 11 bases had no gene match. Germline V CDR1 and CDR2: SGHRS, YFSETQ. The CDR3 DNA reads TGCGCCAGCAGCCCATTGTCTAGCGGGAGGGCCGGTGAGCAGTTCTTC. Its protein is CASSPLSSGRAGEQFF.

This chain uses TRBV5-6 with TRBJ2-1; 7 nucleotides line up with TRBD2. V gave up 4 bases and J gave up 3 bases; unmatched junction bases: 10. This CDR3 spans 16 amino acids. From germline, CDR1 is SGHDT and CDR2 YYEEEE. The CDR3 nucleotides read TGTGCCAGCAGCCTCCCGAGCGGGAAACTCTACAATGAGCAGTTCTTC. This gives the protein CASSLPSGKLYNEQFF.

The rearrangement uses TRBV29-1 and TRBJ2-1, with 11 positions matching TRBD2. V was clipped by 5 bases and J by 7 bases; unmatched bases: 10. CDR1 SQVTM and CDR2 ANQGSEA come from the germline V gene. This CDR3 contains 15 residues. CDR3 in amino acids: CSVSPTSGNVNEQFF. The DNA of the CDR3 is TGCAGCGTTTCCCCGACTAGCGGGAATGTTAATGAGCAGTTCTTC.

The V call is TRBV5-1, the J call TRBJ2-1, with a tentative D call TRBD2 (5 bases). With 8 bases removed from V and 3 bases from J, the gap between germline ends came to 15 bases. The CDR3 is 14 amino acids. CDR1 SGHRS and CDR2 YFSETQ come from the germline V gene. The CDR3 spells CASYRDIGYNEQFF. The CDR3 DNA reads TGCGCCAGTTACCGGGATATCGGCTACAATGAGCAGTTCTTC.

V usage is TRBV7-8 and J usage is TRBJ1-2, with 8 bases matching TRBD1. The germline V gene encodes CDR1 SGHVS and CDR2 FQNEAQ. With V trimmed by 0 bases and J by 4 bases, 7 bases remained unmatched. This CDR3 contains 16 residues. CDR3 in DNA: TGTGCCAGCAGCTTAGCAACCTTGGGACAGGCCTATGGCTACACCTTC. It is translated as CASSLATLGQAYGYTF.

This clone was seen ten or more times. The rearrangement joins TRBV4-1 to TRBJ2-1; TRBD2 aligns across 7 bases. Trimming removed 8 bases from V and 10 bases from J; junction bases left unmatched: 17. This CDR3 has 15 residues. Germline V CDR1 and CDR2: MGHRA, YSYEKL. CDR3 in amino acids: CASDLTSERSEEQFF. CDR3 coding DNA: TGCGCCAGCGACCTTACTAGCGAACGATCGGAGGAGCAGTTCTTC.

For this clone: Other DNA sequences in the same sample also yield this CDR3. The rearrangement joins TRBV2 to TRBJ1-5; 11 bases line up with TRBD1. CDR3 length: 14 amino acids. J was trimmed by 6 bases and V by 4 bases; bases with no gene match: 2. Germline V gives CDR1 SNHLY, CDR2 FYNNEI. For the CDR3, the DNA is TGTGCCAGCAGTGGGACAGGGGGCGGTCAGCCCCAGCATTTT. Protein: CASSGTGGGQPQHF. The whole variable domain, remainder taken from reference TRBV2 and TRBJ1-5, is EPEVTQTPSHQVTQMGQEVILRCVPISNHLYFYWYRQILGQKVEFLVSFYNNEISEKSEIFDDQFSVERPDGSNFTLKIRSTKLEDSAMYFCASSGTGGGQPQHFGDGTRLSIL.

This clone was recorded a few times. V gene TRBV5-1 combines with J gene TRBJ1-1; 8 bases are a match to TRBD1. The CDR3 is made up of 13 amino acids. Germline V CDR1 and CDR2: SGHRS, YFSETQ. With 4 bases clipped from V and 4 bases from J, the junction kept 3 bases outside the gene matches. The CDR3 DNA reads TGCGCCAGCAGCCCAGGACAGGGCACTGAAGCTTTCTTT. It encodes CASSPGQGTEAFF.

The chain carries TRBV5-5 and TRBJ2-7; 11 nucleotides match TRBD2. After removal of 1 base from V and 5 bases from J, the junction contained 5 bases not matched to a gene. Germline CDR1 and CDR2: SGHKS and YYEKEE (reference sequence). The CDR3 contains 15 residues. The DNA for the CDR3 is TGTGCCAGCAGCTTGAGGCGACTAGCGGGAAACGAGCAGTACTTC. Protein sequence: CASSLRRLAGNEQYF.

V and J are TRBV28 and TRBJ1-2, with D maybe TRBD1 (5 bases). This CDR3 spans 16 amino acids. The germline V and J ends were trimmed by 6 bases and 6 bases, with 23 bases remaining between them. CDR1 and CDR2 (germline): MDHEN, SYDVKM. The CDR3 sequence is CASSLVNIRARNGYTF. In nucleotides, the CDR3 is TGTGCCAGCAGCTTGGTTAATATCAGGGCTAGGAATGGCTACACCTTC.

This chain joins TRBV28 and TRBJ2-7; TRBD1 is a possible D gene (6 bases). Trimming took 4 bases from V and 0 from J, leaving 16 bases between them. CDR1 is MDHEN, CDR2 SYDVKM, per germline. This CDR3 contains 16 residues. CDR3 sequence (DNA): TGTGCCAGCAGTTCCGCAGGGGCATCGAGCTCCTACGAGCAGTACTTC. The encoded protein is CASSSAGASSSYEQYF.

The V call is TRBV5-1, the J call TRBJ2-5; D is unclear. Trimming shortened V by 2 bases and J by 5 bases, and 7 bases separated the two germline ends. The CDR3 length is 12 residues. The V gene's germline CDR1 is SGHRS and CDR2 YFSETQ. The DNA of the CDR3 is TGCGCCAGCAGCTTAAGCTGGGAGACCCAGTACTTC. Its protein product is CASSLSWETQYF.

This clone was picked up a small number of times. The chain couples TRBV5-6 to TRBJ2-2, with TRBD2 identical over 8 bases. From germline, CDR1 is SGHDT and CDR2 YYEEEE. This CDR3 region has 14 residues. J gave up 7 bases and V 4 bases, and 6 bases lay outside the gene matches. The CDR3 DNA reads as TGTGCCAGCAGCCGAGCGGGAGTGGACGGGGAGCTGTTTTTT. It codes for CASSRAGVDGELFF.

The rearrangement joins TRBV30 to TRBJ2-1, with 9 positions matching TRBD2. Germline CDR1 reads GTSNPN; CDR2 reads SVGIG (reference sequence). With V trimmed by 1 base and J by 6 bases, 10 bases remained unmatched. The CDR3 is 16 residues long. In DNA form, the CDR3 reads TGTGCCTGGAGTGCCCCCCTAGCGGGAAAGGGCAATGAGCAGTTCTTC. Its translation: CAWSAPLAGKGNEQFF.